One sample yielded the 10 T cell receptor beta chains listed below, sequenced in a study of blood T cell repertoires in COVID-19. The data were produced by immunoSEQ multiplex PCR, yet TCRdb's version contains in-frame clones alone and is incomplete. This table holds some 21,000 clones, 85% to 90% found once. Sequencing input: peripheral blood. The receptor set was obtained from a man aged 70-80 years with active COVID-19.

The chain recombines TRBV29-1 with TRBJ2-3; 9 bases line up with TRBD1. This CDR3 spans 12 amino acids. V trimming: 6 bases; J trimming: 4 bases; junction bases outside the gene matches: 2. Germline V gene sequence: CDR1 SQVTM, CDR2 ANQGSEA. CDR3 in amino acids: CSVDRGADTQYF. As DNA, the CDR3 is TGCAGCGTCGACAGGGGGGCAGATACGCAGTATTTT.

The rearrangement links TRBV18 to TRBJ2-7, with D maybe TRBD1 (6 bases). The germline V and J ends were trimmed by 2 bases and 3 bases, with 11 bases remaining between them. CDR1 is KGHSH, CDR2 LQKENI, per germline. CDR3 size: 14 residues. This CDR3 reads CASSPSQGIYEQYF. The CDR3 DNA reads as TGTGCCAGCTCACCATCACAGGGAATCTACGAGCAGTACTTC.

This clone is categorized as medium-sized. The V gene is TRBV30, the J gene TRBJ1-2; D unresolved. This CDR3 is 12 amino acids long. The V end was cut by 4 bases, the J end by 8 bases, with 14 bases between. Germline CDR1 reads GTSNPN; CDR2 reads SVGIG (reference sequence). This chain's CDR3 is CAWTVDAGGYTF. The CDR3 nucleotides read TGTGCCTGGACGGTAGACGCCGGGGGCTACACCTTC.

The rearrangement joins TRBV30 to TRBJ1-2, with 10 positions matching TRBD1. The germline V gene encodes CDR1 GTSNPN and CDR2 SVGIG (reference sequence). This CDR3 spans 13 amino acids. The junction had 7 bases not matched to a gene; V was cut back by 4 bases and J by 8 bases. DNA for the CDR3: TGTGCCTGGAAGGGACAGGGGCCGAAGGGCTACACCTTC. It codes for CAWKGQGPKGYTF. Supplemented by reference TRBV30 and TRBJ1-2, the full variable domain reads SQTIHQWPATLVQPVGSPLSLECTVEGTSNPNLYWYRQAAGRGLQLLFYSVGIGQISSEVPQNLSASRPQDRQFILSSKKLLLSDSGFYLCAWKGQGPKGYTFGSGTRLTVV.

The V and J genes are TRBV10-3 and TRBJ1-2, with TRBD1 matching 7 bases. CDR3 length: 13 residues. From germline, CDR1 is ENHRY and CDR2 SYGVKD. The V segment lost 4 bases and the J segment 14 bases; nucleotides outside the gene matches: 13. The CDR3 here is CAISGSPDRAETF. DNA for the CDR3: TGTGCCATCAGTGGGTCACCAGACAGGGCTGAGACCTTC.

Of note for this clone: One end of the junction does not line up with germline, which may come from a read error. J is TRBJ1-1 and V is TRBV5-6, with D tentatively TRBD1 (5 bases). CDR3 size: 12 residues. The germline V gene has CDR1 SGHDT and CDR2 YYEEEE. The chain's CDR3 is CASSLAFMGGTF. DNA of the CDR3: TGTGCCAGCAGCTTGGCTTTTATGGGAGGGACTTTT.

The chain uses TRBV7-9 and TRBJ1-6, with D possibly matching TRBD1 (6 bases). CDR1 is SEHNR, CDR2 FQNEAQ, per germline (reference sequence). The CDR3 runs 14 residues. With 2 bases removed from V and 9 bases from J, the gap between germline ends came to 11 bases. CDR3 in amino acids: CASSLKPQGSPLHF. The CDR3, as DNA: TGTGCCAGCAGCTTAAAACCACAGGGTTCACCCCTCCACTTT.

This clone appeared once. The gene calls are TRBV20-1 and TRBJ2-1, with D perhaps matching TRBD2 (6 bases). The V gene's germline CDR1 is DFQATT and CDR2 SNEGSKA (reference sequence). V was clipped by 3 bases and J by 7 bases, with 7 bases between them. This CDR3 has 11 residues. The CDR3 spells CSASRGNEQFF. The CDR3 nucleotides are TGCAGTGCTAGCCGGGGGAATGAGCAGTTCTTC.

The rearrangement joins TRBV6-1 to TRBJ2-5, with TRBD1 identical over 8 bases. Germline V CDR1 and CDR2: MNHNS, SASEGT. The J segment lost 2 bases and the V segment lost 5 bases, leaving 7 bases of the junction unmatched. The CDR3 is 15 amino acids. The CDR3 spells CASSSAGGTQETQYF. The CDR3 nucleotides read TGTGCCAGCAGTTCCGCAGGGGGCACTCAAGAGACCCAGTACTTC.

This clone was seen only once. The gene calls are TRBV3-1 (or the pseudogene TRBV3-2) and TRBJ2-3, with D hard to call. The V end was cut by 0 bases, the J end by 14 bases, with 12 bases between. In germline, CDR1 is LGHDT, CDR2 YNNKEL (reference sequence). The CDR3 sequence is 12 residues long. The CDR3: CASSQDPRKRYF. CDR3 coding DNA: TGTGCCAGCAGCCAAGACCCTAGGAAAAGGTATTTT.